This entry is about one T cell receptor (beta chain). V dropped 8 bases and J dropped 8; count of bases not matched to a gene: 21. Germline CDR1 is SEHNR and CDR2 is FQNEAQ (reference sequence). The length of the CDR3 is 18 residues. TCR beta libraries were built with iRepertoire HTBI primers and Arm-PCR of CDR3 regions. TCRdb processed the multiplex PCR reads anew with MiXCR; each CDR3 protein has one entry. The sample records approximately 470,000 distinct CDR3 sequences, under 20% being singletons. Time point here: newly diagnosed GD, antithyroid drugs for less than 3 months. Researchers made the TCR library from RNA that was extracted from PBMCs. This sample was included in a study of regulatory T cells in long-lasting Graves disease. The same data also contributed to another study, on T cells in Graves' hyperthyroidism and ophthalmopathy.

Sequencing was performed on peripheral blood mononuclear cells (PBMCs), taken at new diagnosis, from a patient treated with antithyroid drugs. The chain is built from TRBV7-9 and TRBJ2-1, with 10 bases lining up with TRBD2. The clonotype comes from a man aged 35 to 55 with Graves disease. CDR3 sequence (DNA): TGTGCCAGCGCTTCCCTCCGGGGGCTAGCGGGAGTTGGGTATGAGCAGTTCTTC. The encoded protein is CASASLRGLAGVGYEQFF.